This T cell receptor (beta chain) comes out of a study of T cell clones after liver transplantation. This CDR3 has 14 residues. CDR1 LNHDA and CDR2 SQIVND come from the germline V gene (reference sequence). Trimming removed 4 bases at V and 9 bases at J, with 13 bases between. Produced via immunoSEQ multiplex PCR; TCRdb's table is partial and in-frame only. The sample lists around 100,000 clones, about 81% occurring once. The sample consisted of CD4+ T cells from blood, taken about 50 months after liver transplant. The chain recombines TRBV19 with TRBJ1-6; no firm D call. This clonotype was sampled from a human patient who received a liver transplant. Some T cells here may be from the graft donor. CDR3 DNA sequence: TGTGCCAGTAGTACGACCCAAGGAAGTTCACCCCTCCACTTT. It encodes CASSTTQGSSPLHF.